One sample yielded the 32 T cell receptor beta chains listed below, sequenced in a study of cytomegalovirus exposure and HLA in healthy donors. A multiplex PCR was run with 60 Vbeta primers and 13 Jbeta primers. Here immunoSEQ multiplex PCR was the method, and the copy in TCRdb shows in-frame clones only, minus some. The sample includes some 110,000 clones, 76% of them seen just once. The sample consisted of PBMCs. The source of these receptors is a man aged 45-60 years in good health and CMV-seronegative.

The CDR3 loop reads CASLGRGQPQHF. CDR3 in DNA: TGTGCCAGCTTGGGGAGGGGCCAGCCCCAGCATTTT. The V gene is TRBV28, the J gene TRBJ1-5, with D perhaps TRBD1 (5 bases). This CDR3 spans 12 amino acids. V was shortened by 8 bases and J by 7 bases, with 12 bases between the two germline ends. CDR1 and CDR2 from the germline V gene are MDHEN and SYDVKM.

The chain recombines TRBV12-2 with TRBJ1-1; the table's D gene call, TRBD1, was not cross checked with the DNA. TRBV12-2 constitutes a pseudogene. The CDR3 runs to 14 residues. CDR3 sequence reads: CASRLLRTNTEAFF. Here the CDR3 DNA reads TGTGCAAGTCGCTTACTCCGGACAAACACTGAAGCTTTCTTT.

The chain couples TRBV6-1 to TRBJ2-1; D is perhaps TRBD2 (7 bases). The CDR3 sequence is 15 residues long. The V gene's germline CDR1 is MNHNS and CDR2 SASEGT. The ends were cut back, 4 bases at V and 7 bases at J, with 17 bases in the middle. The CDR3 reads CASSVESGEGNEQFF. CDR3 DNA sequence: TGTGCCAGCAGTGTGGAGTCAGGGGAGGGGAATGAGCAGTTCTTC.

The rearrangement joins TRBV29-1 to TRBJ1-1, with 7 nucleotides matching TRBD1. J lost 3 bases, V lost 6 bases, and 13 bases had no gene match. The CDR3 runs to 15 residues. Germline assignment: CDR1 SQVTM and CDR2 ANQGSEA. CDR3 amino acids: CSVRDGTASYTEAFF. The CDR3 DNA reads TGCAGCGTCAGGGACGGGACAGCGAGTTACACTGAAGCTTTCTTT.

This sequence joins TRBV5-1 and TRBJ1-5; TRBD1 agrees at 7 bases. This CDR3 spans 15 amino acids. Germline CDR1 SGHRS, CDR2 YFSETQ. V gave up 4 bases and J gave up 6 bases; unmatched junction bases: 10. CDR3 sequence: CASSPLGQEGQPQHF. For the CDR3, the DNA is TGCGCCAGCAGCCCTCTAGGACAGGAGGGTCAGCCCCAGCATTTT.

This chain links TRBV10-1 with TRBJ2-2, with 9 bases fitting TRBD2. The CDR3 is 14 residues long. The germline gives CDR1 WNHNN, CDR2 SYGVQD (reference sequence). Losses at the gene ends were 8 bases for V and 4 bases for J; bases not matched to a gene: 5. Here the CDR3 reads CASGASGATGELFF. The CDR3 DNA sequence: TGCGCCAGCGGGGCTAGCGGGGCCACCGGGGAGCTGTTTTTT.

Points on this clone: One junction end disagrees with the germline gene, perhaps due to a read error. The genes are TRBV7-9 and TRBJ2-7; tentatively, D is TRBD2 (7 bases). CDR1 SEHNR and CDR2 FQNEAQ come from the germline V gene (reference sequence). This CDR3 has 13 amino acids. CDR3 nucleotide sequence: TGTTCCAGCAGCCTGGGGGGGCCCTACGAGCAGTACTTC. Protein: CSSSLGGPYEQYF.

The count of this clone is one. This chain connects TRBV5-1 to TRBJ2-5, with D perhaps matching TRBD2 (7 bases). This CDR3 region has 14 residues. CDR1 is SGHRS, CDR2 YFSETQ, per germline. V shed 5 bases and J shed 2 bases, with 13 bases lying between them. Here the CDR3 DNA reads TGCGCCAGCAGGAGGGGGGGCGAACAAGAGACCCAGTACTTC. It yields the protein CASRRGGEQETQYF.

V gene TRBV10-3 combines with J gene TRBJ2-5, with 7 bases that match TRBD1. V gave up 0 bases and J gave up 3 bases; unmatched junction bases: 7. The CDR3 is made up of 16 amino acids. Germline values: CDR1 ENHRY, CDR2 SYGVKD. The CDR3 DNA reads as TGTGCCATCAGTGAGTCGAAAGGGACAGATAAAGAGACCCAGTACTTC. Translated: CAISESKGTDKETQYF.

The chain is built from TRBV28 and TRBJ2-1, with 8 bases fitting TRBD1. V was pared by 7 bases and J by 5 bases, with 4 bases of the junction left unmatched. The germline V gene has CDR1 MDHEN and CDR2 SYDVKM. CDR3 length: 13 residues. The CDR3 reads CASTETGDNEQFF. The CDR3 DNA is TGTGCCAGCACCGAGACAGGGGACAATGAGCAGTTCTTC.

This sequence joins TRBV7-9 and TRBJ1-1; D is uncertain. This CDR3 contains 12 residues. Germline V gene data show CDR1 as SEHNR and CDR2 as FQNEAQ (reference sequence). V was shortened by 5 bases and J by 1 base, with 5 bases between the two germline ends. The CDR3 region is CASSLWNTEAFF. The CDR3 nucleotides are TGTGCCAGCAGCCTTTGGAACACTGAAGCTTTCTTT.

This clone has more than one count but fewer than ten. V usage is TRBV30 and J usage is TRBJ1-1; weak D call: TRBD1 (5 bases). From germline, CDR1 is GTSNPN and CDR2 SVGIG (reference sequence). Trimming stripped 8 bases from V and 0 bases from J, with 19 bases between. The CDR3 runs to 15 residues. The CDR3 nucleotides are TGTGCCCGATACCTCAAGACAGAGATGAACACTGAAGCTTTCTTT. This gives the protein CARYLKTEMNTEAFF.

In this sample, this clone turned up once. The V and J genes are TRBV19 and TRBJ2-1; 7 bases match TRBD1. The CDR3 sequence is 19 residues long. From germline, CDR1 is LNHDA and CDR2 SQIVND (reference sequence). V trimming: 4 bases; J trimming: 0 bases; junction bases outside the gene matches: 15. In DNA form, the CDR3 reads TGTGCCAGTAGTAGACCGGGACAGCTACCCACCAGCTCCTACAATGAGCAGTTCTTC. This encodes CASSRPGQLPTSSYNEQFF.

The chain recombines TRBV5-4 with TRBJ1-1, with D possibly being TRBD1 (5 bases). V gave up 4 bases and J gave up 3 bases, with 13 bases separating them. Germline V gene data show CDR1 as SGHNT and CDR2 as YYREEE (reference sequence). The CDR3 is 14 residues long. The CDR3 here is CASSSSGGYTEAFF. Written as DNA, the CDR3 is TGTGCCAGCAGCAGTTCCGGGGGGTACACTGAAGCTTTCTTT. Using reference TRBV5-4 and TRBJ1-1 for the parts outside the CDR3, the full variable domain is ETGVTQSPTHLIKTRGQQVTLRCSSQSGHNTVSWYQQALGQGPQFIFQYYREEENGRGNFPPRFSGLQFPNYSSELNVNALELDDSALYLCASSSSGGYTEAFFGQGTRLTVV.

The rearrangement links TRBV15 to TRBJ1-2; no clear D. Per germline, CDR1 LNHNV and CDR2 YYDKDF (reference sequence). Between the trimmed V and J ends, which lost 0 bases and 4 bases, there was a span of 15 bases. The length of the CDR3 is 16 residues. In DNA form, the CDR3 reads TGTGCCACCAGCAGAGAGTCGGCAGGTGAGGGCTATGGCTACACCTTC. Its protein is CATSRESAGEGYGYTF.

The V and J genes are TRBV4-1 and TRBJ2-5, with TRBD1 identical over 10 bases. The length of the CDR3 is 17 residues. V shed 5 bases and J 3 bases; nucleotides not matched to a gene: 12. CDR1 MGHRA and CDR2 YSYEKL come from the germline V gene. CDR3 amino acids: CASSINRDRGIEETQYF. In DNA, the CDR3 is TGCGCCAGCAGCATTAACCGGGACAGGGGAATAGAAGAGACCCAGTACTTC.

This chain joins TRBV18 and TRBJ2-5, with D hard to call. V was clipped by 2 bases and J by 4 bases, with 14 bases between them. Looked up from germline, CDR1 is KGHSH and CDR2 is LQKENI. The CDR3 is 15 residues long. The CDR3 is CASSPSGRYRETQYF. CDR3 DNA: TGTGCCAGCTCACCAAGTGGGCGTTATCGAGAGACCCAGTACTTC.

The chain has TRBV27 and TRBJ1-1, with unresolved D. The germline gives CDR1 MNHEY, CDR2 SMNVEV (reference sequence). The CDR3 is made up of 13 amino acids. With 5 bases removed from V and 4 bases from J, the gap between germline ends came to 11 bases. CDR3 DNA sequence: TGTGCCAGCAGTGCTAGCGGGGTCACTGAAGCTTTCTTT. Its protein is CASSASGVTEAFF.

This chain joins TRBV7-2 and TRBJ2-3; 8 bases line up with TRBD2. CDR1 and CDR2 (germline): SGHTA, FQGNSA. V lost 4 bases and J lost 4; bases outside the gene matches: 13. The CDR3 runs 17 residues. Here the CDR3 reads CASSSWGSGAKPDTQYF. For the CDR3, the DNA is TGTGCCAGCAGCTCCTGGGGTAGCGGGGCAAAGCCAGATACGCAGTATTTT.

The chain is built from TRBV2 and TRBJ2-5; tentative D call: TRBD2 (6 bases). Trimming left V 6 bases short and J 0 bases short, with 20 bases between. The CDR3 consists of 17 residues. CDR1 is SNHLY, CDR2 FYNNEI, per germline. The CDR3 DNA follows: TGTGCCAGCAGCGCCCCCTGGGTAGCGGACTACCAAGAGACCCAGTACTTC. This gives the protein CASSAPWVADYQETQYF. Looking up the rest from reference TRBV2 and TRBJ2-5 gives the full variable domain: EPEVTQTPSHQVTQMGQEVILRCVPISNHLYFYWYRQILGQKVEFLVSFYNNEISEKSEIFDDQFSVERPDGSNFTLKIRSTKLEDSAMYFCASSAPWVADYQETQYFGPGTRLLVL.

The gene calls are TRBV18 and TRBJ2-3; 7 bases fit TRBD2. Trimming at V came to 0 bases and at J to 2 bases, leaving 5 bases not matched to a gene. The CDR3 sequence is 16 residues long. The germline gives CDR1 KGHSH, CDR2 LQKENI. The CDR3 is CASSPPAGEHTDTQYF. CDR3 in DNA: TGTGCCAGCTCACCACCGGCGGGGGAGCACACAGATACGCAGTATTTT.

CDR3 in amino acids: CASSSWEGREAGELFF. The CDR3 coding sequence is TGTGCCAGCAGTTCCTGGGAGGGCAGGGAGGCCGGGGAGCTGTTTTTT. This chain uses TRBV6-5 with TRBJ2-2, with 7 bases aligning to TRBD2. After removal of 4 bases from V and 6 bases from J, the junction contained 11 bases not matched to a gene. This CDR3 is built from 16 residues. Per the germline V gene, CDR1 is MNHEY and CDR2 is SVGAGI.

The chain employs TRBV11-2 and TRBJ2-6, with D unresolved. The length of the CDR3 is 18 residues. Germline V lookup: CDR1 SGHAT, CDR2 FQNNGV. V was shortened by 6 bases and J by 0 bases, with 18 bases between the two germline ends. The CDR3 loop is CASRGVRTYPSGANVLTF. CDR3 coding DNA: TGTGCCAGCAGGGGCGTTCGAACATACCCCTCTGGGGCCAACGTCCTGACTTTC.

V gene TRBV28 combines with J gene TRBJ1-1, with a tentative D call TRBD1 (6 bases). Germline V gene data show CDR1 as MDHEN and CDR2 as SYDVKM. The V end lost 5 bases, the J end lost 4 bases, and 17 bases lay between the germline ends. This CDR3 region has 15 residues. CDR3 residues: CASSTGRGASTEAFF. CDR3 bases: TGTGCCAGCAGTACCGGCAGGGGTGCTAGCACTGAAGCTTTCTTT.

This chain links TRBV7-6 with TRBJ1-1; D is ambiguous. V was cut by 5 bases and J by 1 base, with 11 bases left in between. This CDR3 region has 14 residues. Germline values: CDR1 SGHVS, CDR2 FNYEAQ. In DNA, the CDR3 is TGTGCCAGCAGCCCGTCGGGATCGAACACTGAAGCTTTCTTT. Encoded protein: CASSPSGSNTEAFF.

The gene calls are TRBV27 and TRBJ1-4; TRBD1 matches 8 bases. CDR1 is MNHEY and CDR2 is SMNVEV in the germline V gene (reference sequence). The CDR3 sequence is 16 residues long. V lost 0 bases and J lost 5; bases outside the gene matches: 5. CDR3: CASSLSGQGPNEKLFF. In DNA, the CDR3 is TGTGCCAGCAGTTTATCCGGACAGGGACCCAATGAAAAACTGTTTTTT. Full variable domain (missing parts from reference TRBV27 and TRBJ1-4): EAQVTQNPRYLITVTGKKLTVTCSQNMNHEYMSWYRQDPGLGLRQIYYSMNVEVTDKGDVPEGYKVSRKEKRNFPLILESPSPNQTSLYFCASSLSGQGPNEKLFFGSGTQLSVL.

The J gene is TRBJ2-5, the V gene TRBV9; 7 nucleotides align to TRBD2. From germline, CDR1 is SGDLS and CDR2 YYNGEE. The CDR3 is 15 residues long. Trimming removed 4 bases from V and 4 bases from J; junction bases left unmatched: 10. The CDR3 DNA reads TGTGCCAGCAGCCTCCTGGCGGGGGTGGGAGAGACCCAGTACTTC. Amino acids: CASSLLAGVGETQYF.

This clone turned up a few times. The V call is TRBV11-2, the J call TRBJ2-7; the D gene is possibly TRBD1 (6 bases). The CDR3 runs to 14 residues. V gave up 6 bases and J gave up 1 base, with 13 bases separating them. Germline CDR1 SGHAT, CDR2 FQNNGV. The CDR3 is CASRPFGTSYEQYV. CDR3 in DNA: TGTGCCAGCAGACCGTTCGGGACATCCTACGAGCAGTACGTC.

The chain has TRBV4-1 and TRBJ1-2, with D perhaps TRBD1 (6 bases). The CDR3 spans 15 residues. Trimming pared 4 bases from V and 5 bases from J, leaving 17 bases between. CDR1 is MGHRA, CDR2 YSYEKL, per germline. The CDR3 region has the DNA TGCGCCAGCAGCCCGCGCCACAGGGCTGGGTATGGCTACACCTTC. It codes for CASSPRHRAGYGYTF.

A note on this clone: Relative to the germline gene, one junction end is altered; a read error may explain this. The genes are TRBV6-6 and TRBJ2-7; D is undetermined. The germline V gene has CDR1 MNHNY and CDR2 SVGAGI (reference sequence). This CDR3 comprises 13 residues. CDR3 loop: CASGYFRLYEQYF. CDR3 sequence (DNA): TGTGCCAGCGGTTACTTTCGACTTTACGAGCAGTACTTC.

The chain employs TRBV6-5 and TRBJ2-3, with a possible D match to TRBD2 (6 bases). Trimming took off 6 bases at V and 6 bases at J, with 16 bases between the two ends. CDR1 is MNHEY, CDR2 SVGAGI, per germline. CDR3 length: 14 residues. In nucleotides, the CDR3 is TGTGCCAGCAGCCCGGGACTCCGACCGGATACGCAGTATTTT. Its translation is CASSPGLRPDTQYF.

There are a few counts of this clone. The V gene is TRBV6-5, the J gene TRBJ1-1; D may be TRBD1 (5 bases). Germline lookup yields CDR1 MNHEY and CDR2 SVGAGI. There are 15 residues in the CDR3. The germline V and J ends were trimmed by 5 bases and 4 bases, with 17 bases remaining between them. DNA for the CDR3: TGTGCCAGCAGTAACCCATTACTGCAGGGCACTGAAGCTTTCTTT. This gives the protein CASSNPLLQGTEAFF.